Included here is one T cell receptor beta chain sequence, with context. Assay used: immunoSEQ multiplex PCR; TCRdb lists only in-frame clones, some missing. This table holds about 70,000 clones, 65% to 85% found once. The data were taken from a study of blood T cell repertoires in COVID-19. Germline values: CDR1 SGHTA, CDR2 FQGNSA. The ends were cut back, 5 bases at V and 6 bases at J, with 16 bases in the middle. The CDR3 contains 15 residues. The TCR sequence derives from a woman older than 75 with active or convalescent COVID-19. This chain connects TRBV7-2 to TRBJ1-4; D is unresolved. Sample: peripheral blood. The CDR3: CASSTYSALDEKLFF. In DNA form, the CDR3 reads TGTGCCAGCAGCACGTACTCCGCCCTAGATGAAAAACTGTTTTTT.